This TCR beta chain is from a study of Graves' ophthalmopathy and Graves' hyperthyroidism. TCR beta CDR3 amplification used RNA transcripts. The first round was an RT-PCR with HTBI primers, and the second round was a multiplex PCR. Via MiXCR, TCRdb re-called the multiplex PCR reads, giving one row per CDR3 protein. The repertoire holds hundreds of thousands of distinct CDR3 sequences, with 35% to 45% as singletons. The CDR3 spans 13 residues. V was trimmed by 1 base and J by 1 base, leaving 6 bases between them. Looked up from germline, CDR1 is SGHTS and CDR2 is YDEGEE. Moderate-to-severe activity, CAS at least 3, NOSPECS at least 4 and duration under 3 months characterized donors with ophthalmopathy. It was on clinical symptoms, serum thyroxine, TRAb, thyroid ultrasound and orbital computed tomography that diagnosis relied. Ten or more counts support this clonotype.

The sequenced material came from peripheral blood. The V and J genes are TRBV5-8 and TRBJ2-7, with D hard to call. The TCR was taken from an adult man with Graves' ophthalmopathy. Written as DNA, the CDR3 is TGTGCCAGCAGCTTGATAGGGTCCTACGAGCAGTACTTC. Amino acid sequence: CASSLIGSYEQYF.